This TCR beta chain was identified during a study of OX40 agonist ivuxolimab in advanced cancers. Study-wide background: Intravenous ivuxolimab was administered to patients every 2 weeks at 0.01 to 10 mg/kg.

Trimming stripped 0 bases from V and 0 bases from J, with 9 bases between. The CDR3 contains 15 residues. Germline-derived CDR1 and CDR2 are SGHRS and YFSETQ. TCRdb's table, derived via immunoSEQ multiplex PCR, lists solely in-frame clones and lacks some. The data contain 91,000 or so clones, roughly 94% of them singletons. This clonotype was sampled from an adult with an advanced solid tumor such as melanoma, head and neck, liver or kidney cancer. Sequences were derived from CD4+ or CD8+ T cells sorted from blood, sampled in a trial of the OX40 agonist ivuxolimab. This sequence joins TRBV5-1 and TRBJ1-2; D is ambiguous. The CDR3 nucleotides read TGCGCCAGCAGCTTGGGGTGGGAAGCTAACTATGGCTACACCTTC. This sequence encodes CASSLGWEANYGYTF. Full variable domain (remainder filled in from reference TRBV5-1 and TRBJ1-2): KAGVTQTPRYLIKTRGQQVTLSCSPISGHRSVSWYQQTPGQGLQFLFEYFSETQRNKGNFPGRFSGRQFSNSRSEMNVSTLELGDSALYLCASSLGWEANYGYTFGSGTRLTVV.